A single sample gave rise to the 24 T cell receptor beta chains below, sequenced in a study of blood T cell repertoires in COVID-19. TCRdb keeps only in-frame clones here, not all; method: immunoSEQ multiplex PCR. The data hold tens of thousands of clones, with around 91% observed a single time. Specimen: peripheral blood. All receptors come from a human donor in a cohort sampled during active COVID-19.

The gene calls are TRBV12-5 and TRBJ2-7, with unresolved D. Trimming shortened V by 1 base and J by 0 bases, and 7 bases separated the two germline ends. Germline loops: CDR1 LGHNT, CDR2 FRNRAP. The CDR3 covers 14 residues. The CDR3: CASGLDGGSYEQYF. DNA for the CDR3: TGTGCTAGTGGTTTGGATGGCGGCTCCTACGAGCAGTACTTC.

The chain uses TRBV7-8 and TRBJ2-6; 10 positions match TRBD2. The CDR3 runs 18 residues. J gave up 4 bases and V 5 bases, and 11 bases lay outside the gene matches. Per germline, CDR1 SGHVS and CDR2 FQNEAQ. As DNA, the CDR3 is TGTGCCAGCAGCCGAAGCGGGGGGGCCTCACCCGGGGCCAACGTCCTGACTTTC. It yields the protein CASSRSGGASPGANVLTF.

The chain couples TRBV24-1 to TRBJ1-2; 7 bases are shared with TRBD1. V was clipped by 8 bases and J by 2 bases; unmatched bases: 13. Germline V CDR1 and CDR2: KGHDR, SFDVKD. The CDR3 covers 16 residues. CDR3 sequence reads: CATTHLAGTENYGYTF. The CDR3 bases are TGTGCCACCACCCATCTGGCCGGGACAGAAAACTATGGCTACACCTTC.

This clone was detected once. The CDR3 reads CASSLAPSDRGNYEQYF. CDR3 bases: TGTGCCAGCAGCTTAGCCCCCTCGGACAGGGGGAACTACGAGCAGTACTTC. The chain combines TRBV11-2 with TRBJ2-7; 10 bases line up with TRBD1. This CDR3 has 17 amino acids. Trimming at V came to 1 base and at J to 3 bases, leaving 9 bases not matched to a gene. Germline CDR1 SGHAT, CDR2 FQNNGV.

The chain employs TRBV6-5 and TRBJ2-3, with D possibly matching TRBD2 (5 bases). Germline CDR1 is MNHEY and CDR2 is SVGAGI. Trimming cost V 7 bases and J 2 bases, with 13 bases left between them. This CDR3 is built from 14 residues. This chain's CDR3 is CASMPRTSTDTQYF. CDR3 in DNA: TGTGCCAGCATGCCGAGGACTTCCACAGATACGCAGTATTTT.

V is TRBV29-1 and J is TRBJ1-1; D might be TRBD1 (6 bases). Trimming removed 4 bases at V and 4 bases at J, with 10 bases between. CDR1 and CDR2 from the germline V gene are SQVTM and ANQGSEA. The CDR3 has 12 amino acids. CDR3 bases: TGCAGCGTTGTGTCAGGGGCCACTGAAGCTTTCTTT. Its protein is CSVVSGATEAFF.

The chain is built from TRBV9 and TRBJ2-7, with D possibly being TRBD1 (6 bases). The germline CDR1 and CDR2 sequences are SGDLS and YYNGEE. Trimming took off 0 bases at V and 2 bases at J, with 12 bases between the two ends. CDR3 length: 15 amino acids. The CDR3 sequence: CASSVGGGHTYEQYF. The CDR3 DNA reads TGTGCCAGCAGCGTAGGAGGGGGACACACCTACGAGCAGTACTTC.

The V and J genes are TRBV18 and TRBJ2-7, with 9 bases lining up with TRBD2. The V gene end was trimmed by 0 bases and the J gene end by 2 bases; junction bases not matched to a gene: 5. The CDR3 runs to 16 residues. From germline, CDR1 is KGHSH and CDR2 LQKENI. The DNA of the CDR3 is TGTGCCAGCTCACCACCGACTAGCGGTAGGCCCTACGAGCAGTACTTC. It specifies CASSPPTSGRPYEQYF. The full variable domain, completed using reference TRBV18 and TRBJ2-7, is NAGVMQNPRHLVRRRGQEARLRCSPMKGHSHVYWYRQLPEEGLKFMVYLQKENIIDESGMPKERFSAEFPKEGPSILRIQQVVRGDSAAYFCASSPPTSGRPYEQYFGPGTRLTVT.

The chain has TRBV5-5 and TRBJ2-2, with 10 bases lining up with TRBD2. Trimming took 4 bases from V and 4 from J; bases not matched to a gene: 19. Germline V gives CDR1 SGHKS, CDR2 YYEKEE (reference sequence). CDR3 length: 20 amino acids. The CDR3 region has the DNA TGTGCCAGCAGCGCGAGCCGGGACGGCTGGACTAGCGGTCGCACCGGGGAGCTGTTTTTT. Translation gives CASSASRDGWTSGRTGELFF.

Here the CDR3 reads CASSPSGQGEKQYF. DNA of the CDR3: TGTGCCAGCAGCCCAAGCGGACAGGGGGAGAAGCAGTACTTC. The chain recombines TRBV4-2 with TRBJ2-7; 10 bases are a match to TRBD1. The CDR3 runs to 14 residues. CDR1 is LGHNA and CDR2 is YNFKEQ in the germline V gene. The trim removed 4 bases at V and 8 bases at J, leaving 8 bases unmatched.

The gene calls are TRBV19 and TRBJ2-3; no clear D gene. This CDR3 is built from 15 residues. Trimming cost V 3 bases and J 4 bases, with 14 bases left between them. CDR1 is LNHDA, CDR2 SQIVND, per germline (reference sequence). The CDR3 DNA sequence: TGTGCCAGTAGTATCGTGACTGTCGGCGCAGATACGCAGTATTTT. It specifies CASSIVTVGADTQYF.

This clone was counted a few times. The rearrangement uses TRBV19 and TRBJ1-1; the match to TRBD1 covers 7 bases. The J segment lost 3 bases and the V segment lost 4 bases, leaving 5 bases of the junction unmatched. From germline, CDR1 is LNHDA and CDR2 SQIVND (reference sequence). CDR3 length equals 14 residues. The CDR3 bases are TGTGCCAGTAGTACGGCCCAGGGGGACACTGAAGCTTTCTTT. This codes for CASSTAQGDTEAFF.

This clone was detected once. The V and J genes are TRBV6-2 or TRBV6-3 and TRBJ2-2; 7 bases agree with TRBD2. With 0 bases clipped from V and 4 bases from J, the junction kept 2 bases outside the gene matches. The CDR3 runs to 15 residues. The germline V gene has CDR1 MNHEY and CDR2 SVGEGT. CDR3 protein: CASSYSSGATGELFF. The CDR3 bases are TGTGCCAGCAGTTACTCGAGCGGGGCCACCGGGGAGCTGTTTTTT.

The CDR3 here is CASSQWGHSSGTYNEQFF. In DNA form, the CDR3 reads TGTGCCAGCTCACAGTGGGGACACTCCTCGGGCACCTACAATGAGCAGTTCTTC. V is TRBV18 and J is TRBJ2-1; tentative D call: TRBD1 (6 bases). Germline CDR1 reads KGHSH; CDR2 reads LQKENI. Trimming cost V 4 bases and J 2 bases, with 21 bases left between them. This CDR3 comprises 18 residues.

V is TRBV4-3 and J is TRBJ1-5; unclear D gene. The germline V gene encodes CDR1 LGHNA and CDR2 YSLEER. The CDR3 is 13 residues long. V was trimmed by 0 bases and J by 6 bases, leaving 6 bases between them. The CDR3 nucleotides are TGCGCCAGCAGCCAAGACGAGGGTCAGCCCCAGCATTTT. Translated, it gives CASSQDEGQPQHF.

This clone was recorded once. V is TRBV9 and J is TRBJ1-2; D is perhaps TRBD1 (6 bases). CDR1 is SGDLS and CDR2 is YYNGEE in the germline V gene. Trimming pared 4 bases from V and 0 bases from J, leaving 10 bases between. This CDR3 comprises 14 residues. CDR3 DNA: TGTGCCAGCAGCCGACAGGAAGCTAACTATGGCTACACCTTC. This translates into CASSRQEANYGYTF.

This clone was detected once. The rearrangement uses TRBV5-4 and TRBJ1-6, with D possibly being TRBD1 (5 bases). CDR3 length equals 16 residues. Germline V gene lookup returns CDR1 SGHNT and CDR2 YYREEE (reference sequence). With 0 bases removed from V and 5 bases from J, the gap between germline ends came to 12 bases. Here the CDR3 DNA reads TGTGCCAGCAGCTTGGGTTCACAGGCCCATAATTCACCCCTCCACTTT. Translated, it gives CASSLGSQAHNSPLHF.

The genes are TRBV5-6 and TRBJ2-3; 10 bases fit TRBD2. In germline, CDR1 is SGHDT, CDR2 YYEEEE. This CDR3 spans 16 amino acids. J lost 1 base, V lost 3 bases, and 5 bases had no gene match. The CDR3 nucleotides are TGTGCCAGCAGCTGGGGGACTAGCGTTGGCACAGATACGCAGTATTTT. This codes for CASSWGTSVGTDTQYF.

Written as DNA, the CDR3 is TGTGCCAGCAGCCTCGGGGGATCGGCCAAAAACATTCAGTACTTC. Its translation: CASSLGGSAKNIQYF. V is TRBV6-6 and J is TRBJ2-4, with D possibly being TRBD2 (6 bases). Germline V gene data show CDR1 as MNHNY and CDR2 as SVGAGI (reference sequence). The ends were cut back, 6 bases at V and 1 base at J, with 13 bases in the middle. This CDR3 region has 15 residues.

This chain uses TRBV7-2 with TRBJ2-6, with D uncertain. The V end lost 1 base, the J end lost 0 bases, and 7 bases lay between the germline ends. Germline V gene sequence: CDR1 SGHTA, CDR2 FQGNSA. The CDR3 extends over 16 amino acids. CDR3 DNA: TGTGCCAGCAGCTTAGACGCGAGCTCTGGGGCCAACGTCCTGACTTTC. Protein sequence: CASSLDASSGANVLTF.

The chain links TRBV7-9 to TRBJ1-3; TRBD1 might be the D (6 bases). Per the germline V gene, CDR1 is SEHNR and CDR2 is FQNEAQ (reference sequence). The V gene lost 3 bases and the J gene lost 4 bases, with 13 bases spanning the gap. The CDR3 has 15 amino acids. CDR3 region: CASSFSGAAGNTIYF. The CDR3 DNA follows: TGTGCCAGCAGCTTTTCAGGGGCCGCGGGAAACACCATATATTTT.

The chain couples TRBV2 to TRBJ2-2; D perhaps matches TRBD1 (5 bases). The germline V and J ends were trimmed by 6 bases and 5 bases, with 16 bases remaining between them. CDR1 and CDR2 (germline): SNHLY, FYNNEI. The CDR3 loop spans 15 amino acids. The CDR3 region has the DNA TGTGCCAGCAGGCCGGGTCCTCAGGGAACCGGGGAGCTGTTTTTT. This translates into CASRPGPQGTGELFF.

J is TRBJ2-3 and V is TRBV7-9, with 7 bases fitting TRBD1. The CDR3 covers 15 residues. Trimming removed 10 bases from V and 0 bases from J; junction bases left unmatched: 10. CDR1 is SEHNR, CDR2 FQNEAQ, per germline (reference sequence). The DNA for the CDR3 is TGTGCCACAACACAAACAGGGGCCAGCACAGATACGCAGTATTTT. It translates to CATTQTGASTDTQYF. The entire variable domain, with the rest obtained from reference TRBV7-9 and TRBJ2-3, is as follows: DTGVSQNPRHKITKRGQNVTFRCDPISEHNRLYWYRQTLGQGPEFLTYFQNEAQLEKSRLLSDRFSAERPKGSFSTLEIQRTEQGDSAMYLCATTQTGASTDTQYFGPGTRLTVL.

V is TRBV2 and J is TRBJ1-1, with D hard to call. V lost 7 bases and J 11 bases, leaving 17 bases between the germline ends. This CDR3 is 12 amino acids long. Germline CDR1 reads SNHLY; CDR2 reads FYNNEI. CDR3: CASIRTGSGAFF. CDR3 DNA sequence: TGTGCCAGCATTCGTACCGGGAGCGGCGCTTTCTTT.